The 8 T cell receptor beta chains below all came from one sample that was sequenced in a study of blood T cell repertoires in COVID-19 (dated by TCRdb to the early 2020s). Receptor amplification or capture employed the immunoSEQ multiplex PCR assay. TCRdb's version of the immuneACCESS table is confined to in-frame rearrangements and falls short of the full clone set. An unresolved V gene accounts for under half of the shortfall where checked; the remainder is of unknown origin. The sample contains about 140,000 clones, more than 75% of them found a single time. Of the sample, about 4.1% is held by the ten largest clones. Sequencing input: peripheral blood. The receptors stem from a woman aged 35 to 49 with acute or convalescent COVID-19.

This chain uses TRBV27 with TRBJ1-1; possible D gene TRBD1, 5 bases. Between the trimmed V and J ends, which lost 1 base and 1 base, there was a span of 7 bases. The CDR3 loop spans 14 amino acids. The germline V gene has CDR1 MNHEY and CDR2 SMNVEV (reference sequence). The CDR3 coding sequence is TGTGCCAGCAGTTTATGGGGGGGGAACACTGAAGCTTTCTTT. Its translation: CASSLWGGNTEAFF.

The V and J genes are TRBV7-2 and TRBJ2-2, with D uncertain. With 1 base removed from V and 7 bases from J, the gap between germline ends came to 10 bases. The CDR3 runs 14 residues. Germline V gives CDR1 SGHTA, CDR2 FQGNSA. As DNA, the CDR3 is TGTGCCAGCAGCTTAGGAGTAGCTGGCGGGGAGCTGTTTTTT. It is translated as CASSLGVAGGELFF.

The chain combines TRBV10-3 with TRBJ1-2, with D unresolved. The V end was cut by 3 bases, the J end by 4 bases, with 9 bases between. CDR3 length equals 13 residues. Germline V lookup: CDR1 ENHRY, CDR2 SYGVKD. The CDR3 region has the DNA TGTGCCATCAGTGACCTTCTTCTCTATGGCTACACCTTC. Its protein product is CAISDLLLYGYTF.

The chain is built from TRBV5-6 and TRBJ1-2; possibly TRBD1 for D (6 bases). V lost 4 bases, J lost 4 bases, and 20 bases lay in between. Germline CDR1 and CDR2: SGHDT and YYEEEE. The CDR3 length is 16 residues. CDR3 residues: CASSPSGVRRIYGYTF. In DNA, the CDR3 is TGTGCCAGCAGCCCTTCAGGGGTTCGGAGGATCTATGGCTACACCTTC.

The chain combines TRBV12-5 with TRBJ2-3; possibly TRBD2 for D (6 bases). Germline-derived CDR1 and CDR2 are LGHNT and FRNRAP. The CDR3 runs to 13 residues. V lost 9 bases and J 4 bases, leaving 14 bases between the germline ends. CDR3 DNA: TGTGCTAGCGGGGTTACGGGGGCAGATACGCAGTATTTT. Residues: CASGVTGADTQYF.

The chain carries TRBV7-2 and TRBJ1-2, with D hard to call. Per the germline V gene, CDR1 is SGHTA and CDR2 is FQGNSA. Trimming pared 5 bases from V and 8 bases from J, leaving 9 bases between. The CDR3 totals 11 residues. The CDR3 is CASSERTGYTF. Here the CDR3 DNA reads TGTGCCAGCAGCGAGCGAACAGGCTACACCTTC.

This clone is categorized as medium-sized (0.01 to 0.1%). The V gene is TRBV9, the J gene TRBJ2-1, with TRBD2 identical over 10 bases. Unmatched junction bases numbered 3, after V lost 2 bases and J lost 4 bases. CDR3 length: 15 amino acids. CDR1 and CDR2 from the germline V gene are SGDLS and YYNGEE. Here the CDR3 reads CASSVGSGGYNEQFF. Written as DNA, the CDR3 is TGTGCCAGCAGCGTTGGTAGCGGGGGGTACAATGAGCAGTTCTTC.

The chain employs TRBV7-3 and TRBJ2-1; D ambiguous. The V end lost 0 bases, the J end lost 3 bases, and 3 bases lay between the germline ends. Germline CDR1 is SGHTA and CDR2 is FQGTGA. The CDR3 spans 13 residues. The CDR3 protein is CASSLTHYNEQFF. In DNA form, the CDR3 reads TGTGCCAGCAGCTTAACCCACTACAATGAGCAGTTCTTC.